This TCR beta chain is from a study of metastatic and nonmetastatic thyroid tumors. Whole-study findings and limits: Reportedly, malignant thyroid tumors had significantly higher TCR beta diversity than benign nodules, in blood and tumor.

Germline V gene sequence: CDR1 SGHAT, CDR2 FQNNGV. The CDR3 extends over 15 amino acids. The V gene end was trimmed by 4 bases and the J gene end by 0 bases; junction bases not matched to a gene: 5. Original data processing: The study took CDR3 differences across clinicopathological groups and made a distant-metastasis classifier for papillary thyroid cancer from them. From the PCR reads, TCRdb re-called clones with MiXCR. These V and J calls are TCRdb output, not the study's own analysis. The sample lists about 13,000 clones, under 30% occurring once. This clone was seen at least ten times. Its antigen is not known. Treatment of any kind had been given to no patient before thyroid surgery.

This chain links TRBV11-2 with TRBJ1-1, with 7 bases matching TRBD1. This TCR was sampled from a female donor with papillary thyroid cancer or a benign thyroid nodule (not recorded which). Some clones in this sample may be carry-over from other donors' samples. Source material: blood. In DNA form, the CDR3 reads TGTGCCAGCAGCTCAGAGGGGGCTCTGAACACTGAAGCTTTCTTT. This codes for CASSSEGALNTEAFF.